This T cell receptor beta chain appears in the sequencing data of a study of CD8 T cells in Susac syndrome. Reverse transcription of roughly 0.5 to 1 ug RNA used random hexamers. Each CDR3 protein is one row after TCRdb ran MiXCR on the immunoSEQ multiplex PCR reads. Altogether 55,000 to 70,000 distinct CDR3 sequences are present, just under 95% being singletons, with the ten largest covering about 0.25%. V shed 1 base and J shed 1 base, with 9 bases lying between them. The CDR3 consists of 15 residues. Material: CD8+ T cells from PBMCs. The rearrangement uses TRBV12-3 or TRBV12-4 and TRBJ2-3, with D possibly matching TRBD2 (5 bases). The origin of this receptor is a human donor in good health. The chain's CDR3 is CASSLGESGTDTQYF. CDR3 DNA: TGTGCCAGCAGTTTAGGGGAGTCGGGCACAGATACGCAGTATTTT.